This T cell receptor (beta chain) came from a study of blood T cell repertoires in COVID-19. Study background: Sites across the United States, Italy and Spain contributed samples from acute and convalescent COVID-19. Sources were T cells, B-cell-depleted T cells, or PBMCs; the material itself was cDNA or gDNA.

In the source study's methods: Reference gene primer amplification yielded estimated nucleated cell counts. TCRdb's copy holds only in-frame clones and misses some; the assay was immunoSEQ multiplex PCR. D and trimming come from the DNA, and the V and J calls and clone size come from that table. The sample shows about 490,000 clones, approximately 85% of them seen only once. The clonotype was recovered from a human donor in a cohort sampled during active COVID-19. Input material: peripheral blood.

The CDR3 bases are TGTGCCAGTAGTCAAAAAGACCGGGGGGCGCCTTATGGCTACACCTTC. Translation: CASSQKDRGAPYGYTF. V usage is TRBV19 and J usage is TRBJ1-2; tentative D call: TRBD1 (6 bases). The CDR3 has 16 amino acids. Germline V lookup: CDR1 LNHDA, CDR2 SQIVND (reference sequence). Trimming shortened V by 5 bases and J by 5 bases, and 21 bases separated the two germline ends.